These 29 T cell receptor beta chains were sequenced from one sample in a study of CD8+CD57+ T cells in acquired aplastic anemia. It was genomic DNA that served as the template for profiling TCR beta VDJ and CDR3. Using its own MiXCR run on the reads, TCRdb lists one record per CDR3 protein. Among fewer than 150,000 distinct CDR3 sequences listed, around 48% were seen once. The source material was sorted CD4+, CD8+, or CD8+CD57+ T cells (not recorded which) from PBMCs. These receptors all come from a human donor in good health, serving as a control.

This clonotype was recorded many times. The CDR3 DNA follows: TGCAGTGCTAGAGATCCCTTTGTAGGGACACCCCTCCACTTT. It translates to CSARDPFVGTPLHF. The rearrangement joins TRBV20-1 to TRBJ1-6; D is unresolved. With 0 bases removed from V and 11 bases from J, the gap between germline ends came to 14 bases. Looked up from germline, CDR1 is DFQATT and CDR2 is SNEGSKA (reference sequence). This CDR3 is 14 amino acids long.

This clonotype was observed a few times. The chain carries TRBV7-7 and TRBJ1-1; the D gene is possibly TRBD1 (5 bases). The germline V and J ends were trimmed by 6 bases and 4 bases, with 12 bases remaining between them. This CDR3 has 13 amino acids. Germline CDR1 is SSHAT and CDR2 is FNYEAQ (reference sequence). Written as DNA, the CDR3 is TGTGCCAGCAGTACGACTAGGGGCACTGAAGCTTTCTTT. It is translated as CASSTTRGTEAFF.

V and J are TRBV2 and TRBJ2-2; TRBD1 might be the D (6 bases). CDR3 length equals 14 residues. Germline V gene sequence: CDR1 SNHLY, CDR2 FYNNEI. The V gene lost 6 bases and the J gene lost 1 base, with 9 bases spanning the gap. The CDR3 sequence: CASSVRGNTGELFF. CDR3 DNA sequence: TGTGCCAGCAGCGTCAGGGGGAACACCGGGGAGCTGTTTTTT.

The count of this clonotype is one. The chain carries TRBV19 and TRBJ1-3, with D tentatively TRBD1 (5 bases). The CDR3 runs 13 residues. V dropped 10 bases and J dropped 9 bases, with 19 bases sitting between them. CDR1 LNHDA and CDR2 SQIVND come from the germline V gene (reference sequence). The CDR3 sequence is CATRDGDGSTIYF. CDR3 in DNA: TGTGCCACCCGGGACGGCGACGGTAGCACCATATATTTT.

This clonotype has ten or more counts. The rearrangement uses TRBV20-1 and TRBJ2-7, with TRBD1 as a possible D gene (5 bases). The germline gives CDR1 DFQATT, CDR2 SNEGSKA (reference sequence). Trimming removed 7 bases from V and 4 bases from J, with 14 bases in between. This CDR3 spans 12 amino acids. The CDR3 protein is CSVGPGMYEQYF. The CDR3 DNA follows: TGCAGTGTCGGCCCAGGGATGTACGAGCAGTACTTC.

This chain links TRBV7-3 with TRBJ2-2, with a possible D match to TRBD2 (5 bases). This CDR3 is 15 amino acids long. CDR1 and CDR2 from the germline V gene are SGHTA and FQGTGA. The V and J ends lost 5 bases and 4 bases respectively, with 14 bases between them. In nucleotides, the CDR3 is TGTGCCAGCAGCCGCGGAGACGGAGGCACCGGGGAGCTGTTTTTT. Translation gives CASSRGDGGTGELFF.

The table lists this clonotype with a few counts. The chain carries TRBV19 and TRBJ2-3, with 7 bases aligning to TRBD1. This CDR3 has 13 residues. In germline, CDR1 is LNHDA, CDR2 SQIVND (reference sequence). V shed 6 bases, J shed 6 bases, and the junction held 6 bases outside the gene matches. The CDR3: CASRLHRGDTQYF. For the CDR3, the DNA is TGTGCCAGTAGGCTGCACAGGGGCGATACGCAGTATTTT.

As concerns this clonotype: In this CDR3 the conserved last residue, phenylalanine or tryptophan, is missing, so a read error is likely. The chain recombines TRBV18 with TRBJ1-1, with 8 bases aligning to TRBD1. V lost 3 bases and J lost 7; bases outside the gene matches: 7. CDR1 and CDR2 (germline): KGHSH, LQKENI. The CDR3 has 14 residues. For the CDR3, the DNA is TGTGCCAGCTCACCGGGACAGGAGACGAATGAAGCTTTCCTT. Protein sequence: CASSPGQETNEAFL.

The gene calls are TRBV20-1 and TRBJ2-1; 9 bases match TRBD2. From germline, CDR1 is DFQATT and CDR2 SNEGSKA (reference sequence). The length of the CDR3 is 13 residues. J lost 10 bases, V lost 2 bases, and 6 bases had no gene match. For the CDR3, the DNA is TGCAGTGCTAGACCTCTAGCGGGAACAGAGCAGTTCTTC. The encoded protein is CSARPLAGTEQFF.

This clonotype showed up just a few times. One end of the junction fails to match germline, which may point to a read error. The chain links TRBV20-1 to TRBJ2-3; no clear D. CDR1 is DFQATT and CDR2 is SNEGSKA in the germline V gene (reference sequence). The CDR3 is 15 residues long. CDR3 protein: CGAPPRNLGTDTQYF. The CDR3 DNA reads TGCGGTGCCCCGCCTAGAAACCTAGGCACAGATACGCAGTATTTT.

This clonotype was picked up one time. V gene TRBV2 combines with J gene TRBJ2-7; 7 bases agree with TRBD1. Germline trimming cut 4 bases from V and 1 base from J; bases unmatched to any gene: 7. Germline loops: CDR1 SNHLY, CDR2 FYNNEI. The CDR3 is made up of 15 amino acids. The DNA of the CDR3 is TGTGCCAGCAGTGGTCGACAGGGAAAGTCCTACGAGCAGTACTTC. Translating gives CASSGRQGKSYEQYF. The whole variable domain, filled in from reference TRBV2 and TRBJ2-7, reads EPEVTQTPSHQVTQMGQEVILRCVPISNHLYFYWYRQILGQKVEFLVSFYNNEISEKSEIFDDQFSVERPDGSNFTLKIRSTKLEDSAMYFCASSGRQGKSYEQYFGPGTRLTVT.

A note on this clonotype: At one of its ends the junction is not consistent with the germline gene, which may arise from a read error. The chain couples TRBV4-1 to TRBJ1-1, with D tentatively TRBD1 (5 bases). Germline-derived CDR1 and CDR2 are MGHRA and YSYEKL. The CDR3 is made up of 17 amino acids. In nucleotides, the CDR3 is TGCGCCAGCAGCCAAGATCGTCCTAGAGGGGTGAACGCTGAAGCTTTCTTT. Protein product: CASSQDRPRGVNAEAFF.

The J gene is TRBJ2-7, the V gene TRBV15, with a weak D call TRBD1 (5 bases). Germline V gives CDR1 LNHNV, CDR2 YYDKDF (reference sequence). V was trimmed by 0 bases and J by 3 bases, leaving 12 bases between them. The CDR3 spans 15 residues. The CDR3 coding sequence is TGTGCCACCAGCAGAGATGGAACAGGCTTCTACGAGCAGTACTTC. Residues: CATSRDGTGFYEQYF.

The V gene is TRBV29-1, the J gene TRBJ2-6; perhaps TRBD2 as D (5 bases). There are 15 residues in the CDR3. V was shortened by 4 bases and J by 0 bases, with 10 bases between the two germline ends. Germline-derived CDR1 and CDR2 are SQVTM and ANQGSEA. CDR3 sequence (DNA): TGCAGCGTTGCCACTAGGTTCTCTGGGGCCAACGTCCTGACTTTC. This codes for CSVATRFSGANVLTF. The full variable domain, completed using reference TRBV29-1 and TRBJ2-6, is SAVISQKPSRDICQRGTSLTIQCQVDSQVTMMFWYRQQPGQSLTLIATANQGSEATYESGFVIDKFPISRPNLTFSTLTVSNMSPEDSSIYLCSVATRFSGANVLTFGAGSRLTVL.

V is TRBV6-1 and J is TRBJ2-7; possible D gene TRBD1, 6 bases. This CDR3 is built from 14 residues. V gave up 6 bases and J gave up 3 bases, with 15 bases separating them. Germline values: CDR1 MNHNS, CDR2 SASEGT. The CDR3 DNA is TGTGCCAGCAGAAGGGACACCGAAATCTACGAGCAGTACTTC. Translating gives CASRRDTEIYEQYF.

The genes are TRBV25-1 and TRBJ1-1, with 8 positions matching TRBD1. Germline V lookup: CDR1 MGHDK, CDR2 SYGVNS. The CDR3 runs 14 residues. After removal of 4 bases from V and 6 bases from J, the junction contained 7 bases not matched to a gene. CDR3 loop: CASSGTGRDSEAFF. CDR3 sequence (DNA): TGTGCCAGCAGTGGGACAGGGCGCGACTCTGAAGCTTTCTTT. The full variable domain, its missing parts supplied by reference TRBV25-1 and TRBJ1-1, is EADIYQTPRYLVIGTGKKITLECSQTMGHDKMYWYQQDPGMELHLIHYSYGVNSTEKGDLSSESTVSRIRTEHFPLTLESARPSHTSQYLCASSGTGRDSEAFFGQGTRLTVV.

This clonotype appeared a single time. Since the CDR3 does not end with the conserved phenylalanine or tryptophan, this likely comes from a read error. V usage is TRBV11-3 and J usage is TRBJ1-1, with no clear D. Trimming took off 1 base at V and 0 bases at J, with 6 bases between the two ends. The CDR3 loop spans 14 amino acids. Germline V gene lookup returns CDR1 SGHNT and CDR2 YENEEA. CDR3 coding DNA: TGTGCCAGCAGCTTAGGAGATGTGAACACTGAAGCTTTCCTT. Translated, it gives CASSLGDVNTEAFL.

The CDR3 spells CASSWGNRGVNTGELFF. The DNA for the CDR3 is TGTGCCAGCAGCTGGGGCAACAGGGGGGTTAACACCGGGGAGCTGTTTTTT. The rearrangement links TRBV5-4 to TRBJ2-2; TRBD1 aligns across 8 bases. The CDR3 length is 17 residues. Germline trimming cut 3 bases from V and 2 bases from J; bases unmatched to any gene: 9. Germline V gives CDR1 SGHNT, CDR2 YYREEE (reference sequence).

This clonotype was seen at least ten times. The V gene is TRBV3-1, the J gene TRBJ2-7; TRBD1 agrees at 11 bases. Germline assignment: CDR1 LGHDT and CDR2 YNNKEL (reference sequence). The ends lost 4 bases at V and 3 bases at J; junction bases unmatched: 5. The CDR3 contains 15 residues. CDR3 loop: CASSPWTGGLYEQYF. The DNA of the CDR3 is TGTGCCAGCAGCCCCTGGACAGGGGGCCTCTACGAGCAGTACTTC.

This chain links TRBV19 with TRBJ2-7; D is perhaps TRBD2 (6 bases). V lost 7 bases and J 0 bases, leaving 13 bases between the germline ends. The CDR3 is made up of 14 amino acids. Germline V CDR1 and CDR2: LNHDA, SQIVND (reference sequence). The DNA of the CDR3 is TGTGCCAGTACCACGACCGGGGGCTCCTACGAGCAGTACTTC. This gives the protein CASTTTGGSYEQYF. The variable domain in full, with the rest retrieved from reference TRBV19 and TRBJ2-7, is DGGITQSPKYLFRKEGQNVTLSCEQNLNHDAMYWYRQDPGQGLRLIYYSQIVNDFQKGDIAEGYSVSREKKESFPLTVTSAQKNPTAFYLCASTTTGGSYEQYFGPGTRLTVT.

The CDR3 region is CASSPGDGGELFF. Here the CDR3 DNA reads TGTGCCAGCAGCCCAGGCGACGGCGGGGAGCTGTTTTTT. V gene TRBV7-9 combines with J gene TRBJ2-2; D is uncertain. V lost 5 bases, J lost 7 bases, and 11 bases lay in between. The CDR3 is 13 residues long. The germline gives CDR1 SEHNR, CDR2 FQNEAQ (reference sequence).

There are many counts of this clonotype. The J gene is TRBJ2-7, the V gene TRBV7-9; 10 nucleotides align to TRBD1. The CDR3 is 15 residues long. Germline V gives CDR1 SEHNR, CDR2 FQNEAQ (reference sequence). Trimming removed 3 bases from V and 2 bases from J; junction bases left unmatched: 4. DNA for the CDR3: TGTGCCAGCAGCTTTTCTGGGACAGGGGCCTACGAGCAGTACTTC. Its translation is CASSFSGTGAYEQYF.

This rearrangement joins TRBV20-1 to TRBJ2-3, with 11 bases matching TRBD2. There are 15 residues in the CDR3. CDR1 and CDR2 from the germline V gene are DFQATT and SNEGSKA (reference sequence). V shed 6 bases, J shed 4 bases, and the junction held 9 bases outside the gene matches. CDR3 nucleotides: TGCAGTGCCGGTCAGACTAGCGGGGTGGCAGATACGCAGTATTTT. This translates into CSAGQTSGVADTQYF.

This clonotype was seen more than once but under ten times. The rearrangement uses TRBV7-6 and TRBJ2-5, with 14 bases identical to TRBD2. In germline, CDR1 is SGHVS, CDR2 FNYEAQ. The CDR3 spans 18 residues. Trimming removed 2 bases from V and 4 bases from J; junction bases left unmatched: 9. The CDR3, as DNA: TGTGCCAGCAGCTTAATTCCGGGACTAGCGGGGGCCAGAGAGACCCAGTACTTC. Its protein product is CASSLIPGLAGARETQYF. Drawing the rest from reference TRBV7-6 and TRBJ2-5, the complete variable domain is GAGVSQSPRYKVTKRGQDVALRCDPISGHVSLYWYRQALGQGPEFLTYFNYEAQQDKSGLPNDRFSAERPEGSISTLTIQRTEQRDSAMYRCASSLIPGLAGARETQYFGPGTRLLVL.

Concerning this clonotype itself: A junction end diverges from the germline sequence, so it may reflect a read error. The chain has TRBV20-1 and TRBJ2-5; 9 bases match TRBD2. Per the germline V gene, CDR1 is DFQATT and CDR2 is SNEGSKA (reference sequence). This CDR3 spans 14 amino acids. CDR3 region: CSARELAGGETQHF. The CDR3 bases are TGCAGTGCTCGAGAACTAGCGGGTGGGGAGACCCAGCACTTC.

The CDR3 region is CSARGNSGAPLHF. The DNA for the CDR3 is TGCAGTGCTAGAGGCAATAGCGGGGCGCCCCTCCACTTT. The J gene is TRBJ1-6, the V gene TRBV20-1; D might be TRBD1 (5 bases). This CDR3 is built from 13 residues. The V gene lost 1 base and the J gene lost 13 bases, with 14 bases spanning the gap. The germline V gene has CDR1 DFQATT and CDR2 SNEGSKA (reference sequence).

V and J are TRBV20-1 and TRBJ2-7; tentative D call: TRBD1 (5 bases). In germline, CDR1 is DFQATT, CDR2 SNEGSKA (reference sequence). V lost 6 bases to trimming and J lost 3 bases, with 24 bases between them. There are 16 residues in the CDR3. Written as DNA, the CDR3 is TGCAGTGCCAGCAACCCGGAGCAGGGATTTAGCTACGAGCAGTACTTC. Translated, it gives CSASNPEQGFSYEQYF.

As for this clonotype: A read error may explain this, as a much larger clone is one base away. The chain recombines TRBV12-3 or TRBV12-4 with TRBJ1-1; D is undetermined. The CDR3 is 15 amino acids. Trimming stripped 3 bases from V and 6 bases from J, with 17 bases between. The CDR3 bases are TGTGCCAGCAGTTTGAGGGCCGGATCTTACGCTGAAGCTTTCTTT. Its protein product is CASSLRAGSYAEAFF.

This clonotype occurred many times. This sequence joins TRBV14 and TRBJ1-1; no reliable D call. Trimming removed 1 base at V and 2 bases at J, with 8 bases between. CDR1 and CDR2 from the germline V gene are SGHDN and FVKESK. The CDR3 consists of 14 residues. Here the CDR3 DNA reads TGTGCCAGCAGCCAAGTGAACGTAAACACTGAAGCTTTCTTT. It yields the protein CASSQVNVNTEAFF.